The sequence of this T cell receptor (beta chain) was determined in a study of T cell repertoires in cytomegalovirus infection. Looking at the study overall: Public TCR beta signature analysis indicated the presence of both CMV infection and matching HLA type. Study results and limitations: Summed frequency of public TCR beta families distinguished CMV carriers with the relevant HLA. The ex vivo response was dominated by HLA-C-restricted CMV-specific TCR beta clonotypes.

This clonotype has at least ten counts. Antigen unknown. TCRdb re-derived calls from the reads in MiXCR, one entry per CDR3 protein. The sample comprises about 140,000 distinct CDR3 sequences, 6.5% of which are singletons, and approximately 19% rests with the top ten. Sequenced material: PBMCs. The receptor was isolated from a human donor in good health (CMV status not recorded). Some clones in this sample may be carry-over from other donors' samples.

In DNA form, the CDR3 reads TGTGCCAGCGCGACCTACGAGCAGTACTTC. This gives the protein CASATYEQYF. The chain recombines TRBV28 with TRBJ2-7; D is unresolved. The CDR3 length is 10 residues. The V gene lost 8 bases and the J gene lost 2 bases, with 4 bases spanning the gap. Germline lookup yields CDR1 MDHEN and CDR2 SYDVKM.